This T cell receptor (beta chain) is from a study of Ad26.COV2.S vaccination and SARS-CoV-2 variants. The overall study: Enrollment placed the donor in the COV1001 Ad26.COV2.S trial arm.

Study results and caveats: Comparability of non-spike TCR breadth was observed across vaccine and placebo recipients.

Germline lookup yields CDR1 LGHNA and CDR2 YNFKEQ. The V end lost 3 bases, the J end lost 1 base, and 12 bases lay between the germline ends. The CDR3 runs to 15 residues. The treatment: 15 to 20 received Ad26.COV2.S at low or high dose, single or two shots; about 5 received placebo; per-sample allocation not given. At day 63 after the first vaccine or placebo injection, samples were drawn. It was Wuhan-strain SARS-CoV-2 spike that the Ad26 vaccine vector expressed. As for this clone: The antigen remains undetermined.

The repertoire was sequenced with immunoSEQ multiplex PCR; TCRdb's copy has only in-frame clones and lacks some. The sample has roughly 700,000 clones, roughly 90% seen once. The sequence was collected from a person aged 18-60 years who received the Ad26.COV2.S COVID-19 vaccine or a placebo. The sequencing here drew on peripheral blood, taken in a trial of Ad26.COV2.S vaccine versus placebo. The genes are TRBV4-2 and TRBJ1-1; a weak D match, TRBD1 (5 bases). The CDR3 loop reads CASSHDSGGNTEAFF. CDR3 nucleotide sequence: TGTGCCAGCAGCCATGATTCCGGGGGGAACACTGAAGCTTTCTTT.